A selection of T cell receptor beta chains follows, all from one sample in a study of blood T cell repertoires in COVID-19. Measured with immunoSEQ multiplex PCR; TCRdb has only the in-frame clones, and not every one. The repertoire holds 50,000 to 80,000 clones, with about 88% as singletons. The sequencing input was peripheral blood. These receptors came from a woman aged 60-70 years with COVID-19, enrolled during active disease. CDR3s include the opening cysteine and the closing phenylalanine or tryptophan.

J gene	V gene	CDR3 protein
TRBJ1-5	TRBV2	CASSQDRVSNQPQHF
TRBJ2-3	TRBV5-1	CASSLGNLEYF
TRBJ2-5	TRBV7-2	CASSSRSGRARGQETQYF
TRBJ2-5	TRBV15	CATSRALYQETQYF
TRBJ1-3	TRBV29-1	CSVSGQGAGNTIYF
TRBJ1-5	TRBV7-8	CASSLGGRASHQPQHF
TRBJ1-1	TRBV6-2/TRBV6-3	CASSYSGGAPEAFF
TRBJ2-3	TRBV6-5	CASRSTGYTDTQYF
TRBJ2-7	TRBV6-2/TRBV6-3	CASSYEAGGYEQYF
TRBJ2-2	TRBV6-5	CASRRTGNTGELFF
TRBJ2-1	TRBV7-2	CASSPSGTRDYNEQFF
TRBJ1-5	TRBV6-1	CASAPLGRNQPQHF
TRBJ1-2	TRBV6-1	CASSDQGRDGYTF
TRBJ1-1	TRBV7-9	CASSSLREAFF
TRBJ2-1	TRBV6-2/TRBV6-3	CASSYPASGSGEQFF
TRBJ2-5	TRBV3-1/TRBV3-2	CASSQQIQETQYF